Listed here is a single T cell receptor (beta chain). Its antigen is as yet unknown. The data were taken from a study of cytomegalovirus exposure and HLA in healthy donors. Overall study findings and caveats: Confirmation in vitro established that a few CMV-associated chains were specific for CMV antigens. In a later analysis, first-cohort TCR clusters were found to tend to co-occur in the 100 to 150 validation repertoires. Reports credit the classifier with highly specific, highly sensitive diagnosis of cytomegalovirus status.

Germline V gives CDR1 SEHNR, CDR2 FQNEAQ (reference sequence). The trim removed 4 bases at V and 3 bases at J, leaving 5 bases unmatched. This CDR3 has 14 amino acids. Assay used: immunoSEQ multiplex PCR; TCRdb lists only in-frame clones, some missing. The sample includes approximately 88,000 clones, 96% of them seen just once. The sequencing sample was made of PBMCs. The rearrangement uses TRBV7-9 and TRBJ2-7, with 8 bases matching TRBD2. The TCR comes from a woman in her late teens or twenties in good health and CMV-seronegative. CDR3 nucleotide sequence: TGTGCCAGCAGCTCCGGGACTAGTGTCTACGAGCAGTACTTC. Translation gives CASSSGTSVYEQYF.